These T cell receptor beta chains were read from a single sample in a study of OX40 agonist ivuxolimab in advanced cancers. The protocol was immunoSEQ multiplex PCR, while the TCRdb copy is restricted to in-frame clones and leaves out a portion. This sample yields roughly 49,000 clones, of which about nine tenths are seen a single time; about 3.7% belongs to the top ten. This specimen was CD4+ or CD8+ T cells sorted from blood, taken in a trial of the OX40 agonist ivuxolimab. The receptors come from an adult with an advanced solid tumor such as melanoma, head and neck, liver or kidney cancer. Both conserved end residues are part of each CDR3. The D gene is left open where the match is weak. Clone sizes are given selectively: once, few, many, or a class where the clone is expanded.

V gene	J gene	clone size	D gene	CDR3 protein	CDR3 DNA
TRBV6-5	TRBJ2-1	-	-	CASSYHRSYNEQFF	TGTGCCAGCAGTTACCACAGATCCTACAATGAGCAGTTCTTC
TRBV5-4	TRBJ2-3	once	-	CASSLLGQFTDTQYF	TGTGCCAGCAGCTTGTTAGGGCAGTTCACAGATACGCAGTATTTT
TRBV11-2	TRBJ2-3	once	-	CASSPLAVSTDTQYF	TGTGCCAGCAGCCCCCTAGCTGTTAGCACAGATACGCAGTATTTT
TRBV9	TRBJ1-1	few	TRBD1	CASSVGGQGTNTEAFF	TGTGCCAGCAGCGTAGGCGGACAGGGGACGAACACTGAAGCTTTCTTT
TRBV11-2	TRBJ2-5	-	TRBD2	CASSLTRLAVETQYF	TGTGCCAGCAGCTTAACCCGACTAGCGGTGGAGACCCAGTACTTC
TRBV7-8	TRBJ2-3	-	-	CASSLGGASTDTQYF	TGTGCCAGCAGCTTAGGGGGAGCTAGCACAGATACGCAGTATTTT
TRBV23-1	TRBJ1-4	-	-	CASSQSWGSEEKLFF	TGCGCCAGCAGTCAATCCTGGGGCTCGGAAGAAAAACTGTTTTTT
TRBV28	TRBJ2-1	-	-	CASSTRGKEQFF	TGTGCCAGCAGTACCCGGGGCAAGGAGCAGTTCTTC
TRBV30	TRBJ1-1	-	-	CAWSRLDRTPSTEAFF	TGTGCCTGGAGTAGATTAGACAGGACTCCGAGCACTGAAGCTTTCTTT
TRBV19	TRBJ1-3	-	-	CASRQASGNTIYF	TGTGCCAGTCGACAGGCCTCTGGAAACACCATATATTTT
TRBV30	TRBJ1-2	few	TRBD1	CAWRPNPTGIGYGYTF	TGTGCCTGGAGACCCAACCCGACAGGGATCGGCTATGGCTACACCTTC
TRBV7-8	TRBJ2-2	-	-	CASSWGTSSTGELFF	TGTGCCAGCAGCTGGGGTACTAGTTCCACCGGGGAGCTGTTTTTT
TRBV6-5	TRBJ2-1	-	TRBD1	CASGDRVLHNEQFF	TGTGCCAGCGGCGACAGGGTCCTACACAATGAGCAGTTCTTC
TRBV5-6	TRBJ2-3	-	-	CASSLVGAATDTQYF	TGTGCCAGCAGCTTGGTGGGCGCTGCCACAGATACGCAGTATTTT
TRBV2	TRBJ1-6	-	-	CASNRERVDNSPLHF	TGTGCCAGCAACCGGGAGCGGGTGGATAATTCACCCCTCCACTTT
TRBV9	TRBJ1-1	-	-	CASSVGQWGTEAFF	TGTGCCAGCAGCGTAGGGCAATGGGGCACTGAAGCTTTCTTT
TRBV9	TRBJ2-1	-	TRBD2	CASSAGTSLVHEQFF	TGTGCCAGCAGCGCAGGGACTAGTCTGGTCCATGAGCAGTTCTTC
TRBV7-6	TRBJ2-3	-	-	CASSLDYTDTQYF	TGTGCCAGCAGCTTAGACTACACAGATACGCAGTATTTT
TRBV4-2	TRBJ1-1	-	-	CASSQEWRVSTEAFF	TGTGCCAGCAGCCAAGAATGGAGAGTATCCACTGAAGCTTTCTTT
TRBV10-3	TRBJ1-4	-	-	CAISDEGLPVEKLFF	TGTGCCATCAGTGACGAGGGCCTTCCCGTTGAAAAACTGTTTTTT
TRBV6-5	TRBJ1-2	once	-	CASSYFQGSGGYTF	TGTGCCAGCAGTTACTTCCAAGGGTCAGGTGGCTACACCTTC
TRBV28	TRBJ1-3	-	-	CASYNRGNTIYF	TGTGCCAGTTACAATCGGGGGAACACCATATATTTT
TRBV5-5	TRBJ1-3	-	-	CASRWREGNTIYF	TGTGCCAGCAGATGGCGGGAGGGAAACACCATATATTTT
TRBV7-9	TRBJ1-4	-	TRBD1	CASSWGTGKEKLFF	TGTGCCAGCAGCTGGGGGACAGGCAAAGAAAAACTGTTTTTT
TRBV19	TRBJ2-7	-	TRBD1	CASSARDRDLREQYF	TGTGCCAGTAGTGCCCGGGACAGGGATCTGCGGGAGCAGTACTTC
TRBV5-6	TRBJ2-7	-	-	CASSDGHHYEQYF	TGTGCCAGCTCTGACGGGCATCACTACGAGCAGTACTTC
TRBV27	TRBJ1-1	-	TRBD1	CASSFSDRAGTEAFF	TGTGCCAGCAGTTTCTCCGACAGGGCGGGGACTGAAGCTTTCTTT
TRBV6-1	TRBJ2-7	-	-	CASSDVTGSIHEQYF	TGCGCCAGCAGTGATGTTACAGGGTCAATCCACGAGCAGTACTTC
TRBV18	TRBJ1-4	-	TRBD1	CASSSRGVLREKLFF	TGTGCCAGCTCATCCAGGGGGGTTTTACGCGAAAAACTGTTTTTT
TRBV7-9	TRBJ1-6	-	-	CASSLAPSSTRNSPLHF	TGTGCCAGCAGCTTAGCCCCCTCCTCGACAAGGAATTCACCCCTCCACTTT
TRBV30	TRBJ2-3	-	TRBD1	CAWSVGWTGITDTQYF	TGTGCCTGGAGTGTAGGGTGGACAGGGATCACAGATACGCAGTATTTT
TRBV7-9	TRBJ1-3	-	-	CASSRGAGNTIYF	TGTGCCAGCAGTAGGGGTGCAGGAAACACCATATATTTT
TRBV21-1	TRBJ2-3	once	-	CARKRVTGVPSSTDTQYF	TGTGCCAGGAAGCGCGTAACGGGGGTCCCTTCTTCCACAGATACGCAGTATTTT
TRBV19	TRBJ2-7	-	-	CASSPGFYEQYF	TGTGCCAGTAGTCCCGGGTTCTACGAGCAGTACTTC
TRBV7-6	TRBJ2-7	-	TRBD1	CASSVLDRGEQYF	TGTGCCAGCAGCGTGCTGGACAGGGGGGAGCAGTACTTC
TRBV10-2	TRBJ2-7	-	-	CASSEIPQGNPYEQYF	TGCGCCAGCAGTGAAATCCCCCAGGGGAATCCCTACGAGCAGTACTTC
TRBV6-5	TRBJ2-7	-	-	CASSREKDTEQYF	TGTGCCAGCAGCAGAGAAAAAGACACCGAGCAGTACTTC
TRBV5-4	TRBJ2-7	-	-	CASSPDGLPYEQYF	TGTGCCAGCAGCCCAGACGGACTACCCTACGAGCAGTACTTC
TRBV6-5	TRBJ1-4	-	TRBD1	CASSYSGQVNEKLFF	TGTGCCAGCAGTTACTCCGGACAGGTTAATGAAAAACTGTTTTTT
TRBV5-6	TRBJ1-3	-	-	CASSFLEQGSRSGNTIYF	TGTGCCAGCAGCTTCTTAGAACAGGGTTCCCGCTCTGGAAACACCATATATTTT